A single sample gave rise to the 2 T cell receptor beta chains below, sequenced in a study of blood T cell repertoires in COVID-19. TCRdb's copy holds only in-frame clones and misses some; the assay was immunoSEQ multiplex PCR. The data hold some 220,000 clones, with more than 75% observed a single time. Sequenced: peripheral blood. The receptor set was obtained from a man aged 45 to 65 who had recovered from COVID-19.

The CDR3 sequence is CASRLRTGRGAEAFF. CDR3 DNA: TGTGCCAGCAGACTTCGGACAGGCCGAGGGGCTGAAGCTTTCTTT. The chain is built from TRBV6-5 and TRBJ1-1; 7 bases are a match to TRBD1. The CDR3 runs 15 residues. After removal of 6 bases from V and 6 bases from J, the junction contained 13 bases not matched to a gene. Germline CDR1 and CDR2: MNHEY and SVGAGI.

The table lists this clone with a few counts. The chain joins TRBV7-2 to TRBJ2-2; 9 nucleotides line up with TRBD2. The germline CDR1 and CDR2 sequences are SGHTA and FQGNSA. The CDR3 contains 16 residues. J was trimmed by 6 bases and V by 3 bases; bases with no gene match: 8. CDR3 nucleotide sequence: TGTGCCAGCAGCTTGAGAGGGCTAGCGGGACCCGGGGAGCTGTTTTTT. As protein: CASSLRGLAGPGELFF.